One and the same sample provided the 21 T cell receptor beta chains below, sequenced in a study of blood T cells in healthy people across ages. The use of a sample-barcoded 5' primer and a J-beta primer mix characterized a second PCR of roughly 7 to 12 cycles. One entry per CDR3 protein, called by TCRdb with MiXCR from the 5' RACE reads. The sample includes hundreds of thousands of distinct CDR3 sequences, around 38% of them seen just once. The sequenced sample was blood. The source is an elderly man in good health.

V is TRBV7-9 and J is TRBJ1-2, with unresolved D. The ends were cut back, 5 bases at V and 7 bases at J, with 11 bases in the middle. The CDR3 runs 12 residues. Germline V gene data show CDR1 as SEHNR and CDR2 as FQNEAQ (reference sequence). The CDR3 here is CASSPNQVGYTF. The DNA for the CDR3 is TGTGCCAGCAGCCCGAACCAGGTTGGCTACACCTTC.

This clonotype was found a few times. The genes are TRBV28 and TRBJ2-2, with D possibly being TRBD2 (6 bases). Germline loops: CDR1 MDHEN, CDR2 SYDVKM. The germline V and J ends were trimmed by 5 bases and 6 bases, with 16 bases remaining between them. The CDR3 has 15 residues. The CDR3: CASSPPKWGAGELFF. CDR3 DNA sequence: TGTGCCAGCAGTCCCCCCAAGTGGGGGGCCGGGGAGCTGTTTTTT.

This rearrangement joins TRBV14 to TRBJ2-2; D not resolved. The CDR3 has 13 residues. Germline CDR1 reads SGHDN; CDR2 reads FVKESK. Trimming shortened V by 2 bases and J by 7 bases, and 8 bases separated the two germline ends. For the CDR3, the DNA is TGTGCCAGCAGCCAATCTACGGGCGGGGAGCTGTTTTTT. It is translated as CASSQSTGGELFF.

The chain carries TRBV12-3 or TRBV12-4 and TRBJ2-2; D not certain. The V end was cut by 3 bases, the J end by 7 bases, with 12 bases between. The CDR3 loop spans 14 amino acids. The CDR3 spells CASSLGSTIGELFF. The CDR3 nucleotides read TGTGCCAGCAGTTTGGGCAGTACCATCGGGGAGCTGTTTTTT.

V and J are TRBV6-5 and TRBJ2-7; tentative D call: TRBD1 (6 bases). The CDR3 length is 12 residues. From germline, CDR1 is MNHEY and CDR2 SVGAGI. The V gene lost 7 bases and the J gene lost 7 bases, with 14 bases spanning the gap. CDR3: CASNQQGGEQYF. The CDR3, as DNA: TGTGCCAGCAATCAACAGGGCGGTGAGCAGTACTTC.

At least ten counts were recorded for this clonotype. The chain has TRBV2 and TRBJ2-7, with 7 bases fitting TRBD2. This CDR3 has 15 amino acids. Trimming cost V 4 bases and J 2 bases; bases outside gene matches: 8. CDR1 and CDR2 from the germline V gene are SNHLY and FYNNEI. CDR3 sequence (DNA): TGTGCCAGCAGTGGGGTACTAGCGCCTACCTACGAGCAGTACTTC. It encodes CASSGVLAPTYEQYF.

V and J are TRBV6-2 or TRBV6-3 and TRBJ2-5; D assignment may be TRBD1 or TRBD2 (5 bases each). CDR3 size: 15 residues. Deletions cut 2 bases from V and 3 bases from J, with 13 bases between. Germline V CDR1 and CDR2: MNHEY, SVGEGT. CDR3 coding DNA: TGTGCCAGCAGTTACGGGGGAAAGGTGGAAGAGACCCAGTACTTC. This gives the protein CASSYGGKVEETQYF.

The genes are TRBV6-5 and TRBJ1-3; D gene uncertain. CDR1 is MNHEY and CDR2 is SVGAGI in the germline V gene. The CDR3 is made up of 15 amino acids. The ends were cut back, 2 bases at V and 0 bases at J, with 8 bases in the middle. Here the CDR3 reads CASSYSQISGNTIYF. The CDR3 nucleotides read TGTGCCAGCAGTTACAGTCAAATCTCTGGAAACACCATATATTTT.

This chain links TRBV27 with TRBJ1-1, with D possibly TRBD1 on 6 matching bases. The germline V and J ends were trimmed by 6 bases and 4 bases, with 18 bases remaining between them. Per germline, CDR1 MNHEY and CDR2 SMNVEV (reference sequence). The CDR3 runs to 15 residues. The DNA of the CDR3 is TGTGCCAGCAGCCGAAGGGGGGGCGAGAGCACTGAAGCTTTCTTT. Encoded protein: CASSRRGGESTEAFF.

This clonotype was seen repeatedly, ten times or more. The CDR3 protein is CASSTDGGDTQYF. DNA for the CDR3: TGCGCCAGCAGCACCGACGGTGGGGATACGCAGTATTTT. V gene TRBV5-1 combines with J gene TRBJ2-3; no reliable D call. V lost 4 bases and J 6 bases, leaving 12 bases between the germline ends. Germline CDR1 is SGHRS and CDR2 is YFSETQ. CDR3 length: 13 residues.

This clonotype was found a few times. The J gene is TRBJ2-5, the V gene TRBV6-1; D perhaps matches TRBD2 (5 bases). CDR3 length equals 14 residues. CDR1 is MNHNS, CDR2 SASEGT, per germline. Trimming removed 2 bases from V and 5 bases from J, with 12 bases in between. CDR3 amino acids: CASSEQRIGETQYF. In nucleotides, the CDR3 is TGTGCCAGCAGTGAACAGCGGATTGGCGAGACCCAGTACTTC.

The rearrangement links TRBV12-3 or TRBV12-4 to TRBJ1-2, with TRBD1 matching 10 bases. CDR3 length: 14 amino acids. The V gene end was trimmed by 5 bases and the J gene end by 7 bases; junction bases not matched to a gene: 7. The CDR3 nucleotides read TGTGCCAGCAGTAGTACACGGACAGGGGGTGGCTACACCTTC. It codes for CASSSTRTGGGYTF.

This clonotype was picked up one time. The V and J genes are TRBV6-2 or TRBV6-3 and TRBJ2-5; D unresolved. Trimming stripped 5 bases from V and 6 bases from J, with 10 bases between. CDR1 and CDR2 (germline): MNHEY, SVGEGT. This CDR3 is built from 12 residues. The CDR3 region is CASSVNVQTQYF. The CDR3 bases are TGTGCCAGCAGTGTGAACGTCCAGACCCAGTACTTC.

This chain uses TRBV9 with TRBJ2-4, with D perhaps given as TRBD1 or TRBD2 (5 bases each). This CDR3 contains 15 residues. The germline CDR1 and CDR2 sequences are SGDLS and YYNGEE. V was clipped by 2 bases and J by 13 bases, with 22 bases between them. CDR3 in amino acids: CASSVTQDPAWEQYF. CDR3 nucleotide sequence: TGTGCCAGCAGCGTTACACAGGACCCCGCATGGGAGCAGTACTTC.

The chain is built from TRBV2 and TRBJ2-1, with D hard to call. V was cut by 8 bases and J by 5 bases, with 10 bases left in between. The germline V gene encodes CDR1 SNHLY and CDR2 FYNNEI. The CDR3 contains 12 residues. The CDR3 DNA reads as TGTGCCAGCGGCGGTAGGGACAATGAGCAGTTCTTC. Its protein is CASGGRDNEQFF. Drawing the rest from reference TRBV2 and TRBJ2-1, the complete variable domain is EPEVTQTPSHQVTQMGQEVILRCVPISNHLYFYWYRQILGQKVEFLVSFYNNEISEKSEIFDDQFSVERPDGSNFTLKIRSTKLEDSAMYFCASGGRDNEQFFGPGTRLTVL.

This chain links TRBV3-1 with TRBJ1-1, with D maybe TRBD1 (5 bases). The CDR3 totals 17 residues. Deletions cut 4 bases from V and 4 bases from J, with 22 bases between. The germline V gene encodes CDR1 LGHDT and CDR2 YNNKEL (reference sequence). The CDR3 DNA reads TGTGCCAGCAGCCTAGCACGGTTTGGGGCTAGCGGCACTGAAGCTTTCTTT. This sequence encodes CASSLARFGASGTEAFF.

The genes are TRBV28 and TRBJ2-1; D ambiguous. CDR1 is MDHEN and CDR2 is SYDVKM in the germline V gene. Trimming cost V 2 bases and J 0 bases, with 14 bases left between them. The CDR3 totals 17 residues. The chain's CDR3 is CASSLSFAEISYNEQFF. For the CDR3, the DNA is TGTGCCAGCAGTTTAAGTTTTGCGGAAATCTCCTACAATGAGCAGTTCTTC.

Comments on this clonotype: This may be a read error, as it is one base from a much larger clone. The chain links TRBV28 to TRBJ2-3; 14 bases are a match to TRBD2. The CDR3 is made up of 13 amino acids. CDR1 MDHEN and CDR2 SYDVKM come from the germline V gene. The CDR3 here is CTSSRTSGRPAYF. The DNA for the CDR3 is TGTACCAGCAGTAGGACTAGCGGGAGGCCCGCGTATTTT. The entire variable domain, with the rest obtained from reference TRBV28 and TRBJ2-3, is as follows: DVKVTQSSRYLVKRTGEKVFLECVQDMDHENMFWYRQDPGLGLRLIYFSYDVKMKEKGDIPEGYSVSREKKERFSLILESASTNQTSMYLCTSSRTSGRPAYFGPGTRLTVL.

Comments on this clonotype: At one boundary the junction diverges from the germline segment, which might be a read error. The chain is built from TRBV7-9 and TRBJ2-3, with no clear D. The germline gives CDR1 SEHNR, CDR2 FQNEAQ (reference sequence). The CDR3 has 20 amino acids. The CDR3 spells CACSLAPRSRRRPSTDTQYF. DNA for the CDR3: TGTGCCTGCAGCTTAGCACCCAGGTCTCGGCGACGCCCAAGCACAGATACGCAGTATTTT.

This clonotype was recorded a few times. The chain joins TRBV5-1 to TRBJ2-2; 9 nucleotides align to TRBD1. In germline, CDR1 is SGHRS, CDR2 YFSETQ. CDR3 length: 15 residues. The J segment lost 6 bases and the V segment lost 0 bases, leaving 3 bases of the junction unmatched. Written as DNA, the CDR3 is TGCGCCAGCAGCTTGGATGGACAGGGGCCCGGGGAGCTGTTTTTT. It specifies CASSLDGQGPGELFF.

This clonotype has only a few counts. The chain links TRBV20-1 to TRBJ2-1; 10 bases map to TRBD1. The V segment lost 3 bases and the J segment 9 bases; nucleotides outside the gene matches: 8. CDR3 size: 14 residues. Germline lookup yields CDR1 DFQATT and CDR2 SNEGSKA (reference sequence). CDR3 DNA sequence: TGCAGTGCTAGTGGGGACAGGGGATTGTTTGAGCAGTTCTTC. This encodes CSASGDRGLFEQFF.